A single sample is the source of the 30 T cell receptor beta chains below, sequenced in a study of blood T cell repertoires in COVID-19. Profiling relied on immunoSEQ multiplex PCR, and the TCRdb table lists in-frame clones only, not all of them. The repertoire includes about 210,000 clones, 85% to 90% of them detected once, and around 1.5% sits in the top ten. The sample taken for sequencing was peripheral blood. These receptors came from a man between 18 and 29 years old with active or convalescent COVID-19.

The rearrangement joins TRBV5-1 to TRBJ2-3, with D possibly being TRBD1 (6 bases). The CDR3 is 15 amino acids. Germline lookup yields CDR1 SGHRS and CDR2 YFSETQ. V was clipped by 4 bases and J by 4 bases, with 16 bases between them. DNA for the CDR3: TGCGCCAGCAGCCTCAGGGGAGTGAGAGCAGATACGCAGTATTTT. Translating gives CASSLRGVRADTQYF. The full variable domain, rest sourced from reference TRBV5-1 and TRBJ2-3, is KAGVTQTPRYLIKTRGQQVTLSCSPISGHRSVSWYQQTPGQGLQFLFEYFSETQRNKGNFPGRFSGRQFSNSRSEMNVSTLELGDSALYLCASSLRGVRADTQYFGPGTRLTVL.

The genes are TRBV7-2 and TRBJ1-5; D unresolved. Looked up from germline, CDR1 is SGHTA and CDR2 is FQGNSA. Deletions cut 5 bases from V and 4 bases from J, with 6 bases between. This CDR3 has 12 residues. CDR3 DNA sequence: TGTGCCAGCAGCCCGACTAATCAGCCCCAGCATTTT. This codes for CASSPTNQPQHF.

The chain employs TRBV7-2 and TRBJ2-7; D is perhaps TRBD2 (5 bases). The germline V gene encodes CDR1 SGHTA and CDR2 FQGNSA. The length of the CDR3 is 14 residues. V was pared by 5 bases and J by 2 bases, with 13 bases between. This CDR3 reads CASSPRAGAYEQYF. Here the CDR3 DNA reads TGTGCCAGCAGCCCAAGGGCCGGGGCCTACGAGCAGTACTTC.

The rearrangement joins TRBV5-1 to TRBJ1-2; D possibly corresponds to TRBD1 (5 bases). Per germline, CDR1 SGHRS and CDR2 YFSETQ. V dropped 3 bases and J dropped 0 bases, with 12 bases sitting between them. The CDR3 consists of 15 residues. The CDR3 sequence is CASSSGPTPNYGYTF. The CDR3 DNA is TGCGCCAGCAGCTCAGGGCCGACGCCTAACTATGGCTACACCTTC.

The J gene is TRBJ2-1, the V gene TRBV4-2, with 9 positions matching TRBD1. J gave up 8 bases and V 3 bases, and 8 bases lay outside the gene matches. This CDR3 has 15 amino acids. Germline V gives CDR1 LGHNA, CDR2 YNFKEQ. The CDR3 bases are TGTGCCAGCAGCCATCCGGGACAGGGCGGCGATGAGCAGTTCTTC. It encodes CASSHPGQGGDEQFF.

The chain joins TRBV5-1 to TRBJ1-2; 7 bases match TRBD1. Germline loops: CDR1 SGHRS, CDR2 YFSETQ. The CDR3 has 18 amino acids. Trimming cost V 0 bases and J 1 base; bases outside gene matches: 12. The CDR3 DNA reads as TGCGCCAGCAGCTTGGCCGGACAGGCGCTACTAGTTAACTATGGCTACACCTTC. Its protein is CASSLAGQALLVNYGYTF.

The chain employs TRBV2 and TRBJ1-6; unclear D gene. Looked up from germline, CDR1 is SNHLY and CDR2 is FYNNEI. The CDR3 runs 14 residues. The V and J ends lost 11 bases and 9 bases respectively, with 20 bases between them. The CDR3 DNA is TGTGCCCCAGCATCGGTCGGGTACGGTTCACCCCTCCACTTT. It encodes CAPASVGYGSPLHF.

V is TRBV2 and J is TRBJ2-7; D unresolved. The V and J ends lost 2 bases and 3 bases respectively, with 11 bases between them. CDR3 length equals 14 residues. Germline CDR1 is SNHLY and CDR2 is FYNNEI. CDR3 DNA: TGTGCCAGCAGTGAAATCAGTCAGAACTACGAGCAGTACTTC. Translation: CASSEISQNYEQYF.

This clone was picked up a small number of times. The rearrangement joins TRBV13 to TRBJ1-1; D not certain. Trimming pared 4 bases from V and 5 bases from J, leaving 17 bases between. CDR1 is PRHDT, CDR2 FYEKMQ, per germline (reference sequence). The CDR3 is made up of 15 amino acids. The CDR3 protein is CASSSYGLAGTEAFF. Written as DNA, the CDR3 is TGTGCCAGCAGCTCATATGGACTAGCCGGGACTGAAGCTTTCTTT.

The genes are TRBV2 and TRBJ1-5, with D possibly being TRBD1 (6 bases). Deletions cut 6 bases from V and 4 bases from J, with 13 bases between. Germline CDR1 is SNHLY and CDR2 is FYNNEI. This CDR3 contains 14 residues. In DNA form, the CDR3 reads TGTGCCAGCAGCTTAACAGGGAAAAATCAGCCCCAGCATTTT. It codes for CASSLTGKNQPQHF.

The V gene is TRBV7-2, the J gene TRBJ2-5; TRBD1 agrees at 11 bases. Germline CDR1 SGHTA, CDR2 FQGNSA. This CDR3 comprises 18 residues. V gave up 5 bases and J gave up 5 bases; unmatched junction bases: 16. Here the CDR3 DNA reads TGTGCCAGCAGCATACGCACCGGGACAGGGGGGGCCCGGGAGACCCAGTACTTC. It translates to CASSIRTGTGGARETQYF.

V and J are TRBV28 and TRBJ2-1; a weak D match, TRBD2 (5 bases). Germline V CDR1 and CDR2: MDHEN, SYDVKM. The length of the CDR3 is 15 residues. Trimming took off 3 bases at V and 4 bases at J, with 13 bases between the two ends. CDR3 in DNA: TGTGCCAGCAGTTTTGGGAGTACTAGATACAATGAGCAGTTCTTC. Translating gives CASSFGSTRYNEQFF. Combining the CDR3 with reference TRBV28 and TRBJ2-1 gives the whole variable domain DVKVTQSSRYLVKRTGEKVFLECVQDMDHENMFWYRQDPGLGLRLIYFSYDVKMKEKGDIPEGYSVSREKKERFSLILESASTNQTSMYLCASSFGSTRYNEQFFGPGTRLTVL.

This sequence joins TRBV24-1 and TRBJ1-2, with a possible D match to TRBD1 (6 bases). The CDR3 has 12 amino acids. Germline values: CDR1 KGHDR, CDR2 SFDVKD. The ends were cut back, 4 bases at V and 5 bases at J, with 7 bases in the middle. The CDR3 loop is CATSDTGYGYTF. CDR3 bases: TGTGCCACCAGTGACACAGGGTATGGCTACACCTTC.

Here the CDR3 DNA reads TGTGCCAGCAGCTTGGAGCCGGGAAACATTCAGTACTTC. It yields the protein CASSLEPGNIQYF. The chain combines TRBV5-6 with TRBJ2-4; D is undetermined. In germline, CDR1 is SGHDT, CDR2 YYEEEE. This CDR3 comprises 13 residues. V was pared by 0 bases and J by 6 bases, with 7 bases between. Looking up the rest from reference TRBV5-6 and TRBJ2-4 gives the full variable domain: DAGVTQSPTHLIKTRGQQVTLRCSPKSGHDTVSWYQQALGQGPQFIFQYYEEEERQRGNFPDRFSGHQFPNYSSELNVNALLLGDSALYLCASSLEPGNIQYFGAGTRLSVL.

The rearrangement joins TRBV5-6 to TRBJ2-1; possibly TRBD2 for D (6 bases). This CDR3 contains 19 residues. Trimming took off 4 bases at V and 0 bases at J, with 23 bases between the two ends. Germline V CDR1 and CDR2: SGHDT, YYEEEE. CDR3 amino acids: CASSPMVAEGPSSYNEQFF. The CDR3 DNA follows: TGTGCCAGCAGCCCAATGGTAGCGGAGGGCCCGAGCTCCTACAATGAGCAGTTCTTC.

The rearrangement joins TRBV19 to TRBJ2-6; 12 positions agree with TRBD1. Trimming at V came to 4 bases and at J to 4 bases, leaving 11 bases not matched to a gene. Germline-derived CDR1 and CDR2 are LNHDA and SQIVND (reference sequence). The CDR3 has 19 amino acids. CDR3: CASSTLGTGGASGANVLTF. The CDR3 bases are TGTGCCAGTAGTACCCTTGGGACAGGGGGCGCGTCCGGGGCCAACGTCCTGACTTTC.

The rearrangement joins TRBV29-1 to TRBJ2-7; a weak D match, TRBD1 (5 bases). Germline loops: CDR1 SQVTM, CDR2 ANQGSEA. The CDR3 is 15 residues long. Trimming stripped 6 bases from V and 0 bases from J, with 18 bases between. CDR3 loop: CSVTPTEAFSYEQYF. As DNA, the CDR3 is TGCAGCGTGACCCCGACAGAGGCTTTCTCCTACGAGCAGTACTTC.

This sequence joins TRBV29-1 and TRBJ2-1; TRBD1 matches at 7 bases. The CDR3 spans 13 residues. CDR1 and CDR2 (germline): SQVTM, ANQGSEA. V lost 3 bases and J lost 8; bases outside the gene matches: 7. CDR3 sequence reads: CSVDRQGDDEQFF. In nucleotides, the CDR3 is TGCAGCGTTGATCGCCAGGGGGACGATGAGCAGTTCTTC.

The J gene is TRBJ1-6, the V gene TRBV11-2; D is unresolved. This CDR3 spans 15 amino acids. V gave up 0 bases and J gave up 10 bases, with 13 bases separating them. The germline gives CDR1 SGHAT, CDR2 FQNNGV. CDR3 sequence reads: CASSLDLVAGSPLHF. For the CDR3, the DNA is TGTGCCAGCAGCTTAGATCTCGTGGCGGGATCACCCCTCCACTTT.

This clone was detected only a few times. This sequence joins TRBV6-2 or TRBV6-3 and TRBJ2-7, with 7 bases lining up with TRBD2. Losses at the gene ends were 3 bases for V and 5 bases for J; bases not matched to a gene: 7. Germline V gives CDR1 MNHEY, CDR2 SVGEGT. The CDR3 is made up of 14 amino acids. CDR3 sequence (DNA): TGTGCCAGCAGTTATAGAGTGGGAGGGGACGAGCAGTACTTC. Residues: CASSYRVGGDEQYF.

As to this clone: This specimen includes other DNA sequences encoding the same CDR3. The J gene is TRBJ2-2, the V gene TRBV7-2, with 7 bases that match TRBD2. The germline gives CDR1 SGHTA, CDR2 FQGNSA. The CDR3 covers 16 residues. V shed 3 bases and J 2 bases; nucleotides not matched to a gene: 6. CDR3 sequence (DNA): TGTGCCAGCAGCTTGGTAGCGGGTGCAAACACCGGGGAGCTGTTTTTT. Its protein is CASSLVAGANTGELFF.

The CDR3 DNA sequence: TGTGCCAGCAGCTTAGGTTCGGGGCAGCCCCAGCATTTT. This codes for CASSLGSGQPQHF. V gene TRBV7-2 combines with J gene TRBJ1-5; no reliable D call. CDR3 length: 13 residues. The germline gives CDR1 SGHTA, CDR2 FQGNSA. V was pared by 1 base and J by 7 bases, with 8 bases between.

V gene TRBV7-2 combines with J gene TRBJ2-3, with 7 bases aligning to TRBD1. The CDR3 contains 14 residues. Germline assignment: CDR1 SGHTA and CDR2 FQGNSA. Losses at the gene ends were 3 bases for V and 6 bases for J; bases not matched to a gene: 6. The CDR3 region has the DNA TGTGCCAGCAGCTTGGACAGGTCAACGGATACGCAGTATTTT. The encoded protein is CASSLDRSTDTQYF.

The rearrangement uses TRBV11-3 and TRBJ2-3; the D gene is possibly TRBD1 (5 bases). V was pared by 0 bases and J by 7 bases, with 8 bases between. This CDR3 contains 13 residues. The germline V gene encodes CDR1 SGHNT and CDR2 YENEEA. CDR3 coding DNA: TGTGCCAGCAGCTTAGATGGGGCTAATACGCAGTATTTT. It specifies CASSLDGANTQYF.

The chain recombines TRBV11-2 with TRBJ2-7; the D is unclear. Germline CDR1 reads SGHAT; CDR2 reads FQNNGV. Trimming shortened V by 3 bases and J by 3 bases, and 9 bases separated the two germline ends. This CDR3 is built from 13 residues. The CDR3 DNA reads as TGTGCCAGCAGCTTCGCCTCCTACTACGAGCAGTACTTC. Translation: CASSFASYYEQYF.

This clone ranks as medium-sized (0.01 to 0.1%). The chain is built from TRBV2 and TRBJ2-7; 12 nucleotides match TRBD2. The V segment lost 9 bases and the J segment 3 bases; nucleotides outside the gene matches: 12. Germline values: CDR1 SNHLY, CDR2 FYNNEI. This CDR3 is 16 amino acids long. In DNA, the CDR3 is TGTGCCAGTAAACCGGGACTAGCGGGTAGGGTCTACGAGCAGTACTTC. Protein sequence: CASKPGLAGRVYEQYF.

This clone appeared a few times. V usage is TRBV30 and J usage is TRBJ1-1; TRBD1 is a possible D gene (5 bases). The V end was cut by 2 bases, the J end by 4 bases, with 14 bases between. The CDR3 is 14 residues long. Germline V lookup: CDR1 GTSNPN, CDR2 SVGIG (reference sequence). CDR3 in DNA: TGTGCCTGGAGTTTTGGTGGGGGACTCACTGAAGCTTTCTTT. Residues: CAWSFGGGLTEAFF.

This rearrangement joins TRBV19 to TRBJ1-1; TRBD1 matches 7 bases. The V and J ends lost 7 bases and 6 bases, in that order; junction bases with no gene match: 5. The CDR3 length is 12 residues. The V gene's germline CDR1 is LNHDA and CDR2 SQIVND (reference sequence). The CDR3: CASTQGLAEAFF. The CDR3 nucleotides read TGTGCCAGTACACAGGGGCTCGCTGAAGCTTTCTTT.

V is TRBV7-2 and J is TRBJ2-3; the match to TRBD2 covers 7 bases. The CDR3 extends over 16 amino acids. The V segment lost 2 bases and the J segment 6 bases; nucleotides outside the gene matches: 11. Germline CDR1 reads SGHTA; CDR2 reads FQGNSA. The CDR3 sequence is CASSLMASGFGDTQYF. The CDR3 nucleotides read TGTGCCAGCAGCTTAATGGCTAGCGGATTCGGGGATACGCAGTATTTT.

This clone occurred once. This rearrangement joins TRBV30 to TRBJ2-7, with D hard to call. Per the germline V gene, CDR1 is GTSNPN and CDR2 is SVGIG (reference sequence). The CDR3 loop spans 11 amino acids. Trimming took off 4 bases at V and 1 base at J, with 5 bases between the two ends. CDR3: CAWTRSYEQYF. The CDR3 DNA sequence: TGTGCCTGGACCAGGTCCTACGAGCAGTACTTC. Drawing the rest from reference TRBV30 and TRBJ2-7, the complete variable domain is SQTIHQWPATLVQPVGSPLSLECTVEGTSNPNLYWYRQAAGRGLQLLFYSVGIGQISSEVPQNLSASRPQDRQFILSSKKLLLSDSGFYLCAWTRSYEQYFGPGTRLTVT.